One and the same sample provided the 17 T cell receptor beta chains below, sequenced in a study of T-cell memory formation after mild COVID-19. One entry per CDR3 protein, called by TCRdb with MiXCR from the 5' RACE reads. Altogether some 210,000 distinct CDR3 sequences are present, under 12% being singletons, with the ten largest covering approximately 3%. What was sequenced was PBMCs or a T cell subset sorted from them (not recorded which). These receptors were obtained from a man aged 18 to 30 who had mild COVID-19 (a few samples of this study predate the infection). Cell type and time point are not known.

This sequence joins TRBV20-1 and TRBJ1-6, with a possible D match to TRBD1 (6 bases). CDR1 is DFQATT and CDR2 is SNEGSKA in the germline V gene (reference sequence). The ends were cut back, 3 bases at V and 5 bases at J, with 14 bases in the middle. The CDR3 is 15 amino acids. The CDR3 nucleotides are TGCAGTGCTAGGACACAGGGTTGGAATAATTCACCCCTCCACTTT. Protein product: CSARTQGWNNSPLHF.

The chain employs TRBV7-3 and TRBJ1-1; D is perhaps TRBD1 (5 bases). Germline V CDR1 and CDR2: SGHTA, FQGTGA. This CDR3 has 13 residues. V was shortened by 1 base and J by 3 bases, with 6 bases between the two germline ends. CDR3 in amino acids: CASSLRGDTEAFF. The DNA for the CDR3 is TGTGCCAGCAGCTTAAGAGGGGACACTGAAGCTTTCTTT.

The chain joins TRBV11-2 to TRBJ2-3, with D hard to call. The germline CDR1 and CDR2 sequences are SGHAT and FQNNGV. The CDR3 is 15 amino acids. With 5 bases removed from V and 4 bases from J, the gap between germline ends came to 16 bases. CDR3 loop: CASSARVGSADTQYF. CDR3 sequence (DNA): TGTGCCAGCAGCGCAAGGGTCGGGTCCGCAGATACGCAGTATTTT.

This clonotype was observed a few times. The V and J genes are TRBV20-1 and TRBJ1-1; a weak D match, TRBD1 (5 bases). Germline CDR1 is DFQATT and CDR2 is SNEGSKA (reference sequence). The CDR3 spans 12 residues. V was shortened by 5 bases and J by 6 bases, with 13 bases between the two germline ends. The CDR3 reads CSAFNQGPEAFF. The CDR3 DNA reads TGCAGTGCTTTTAACCAGGGTCCTGAAGCTTTCTTT.

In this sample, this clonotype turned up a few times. Written as DNA, the CDR3 is TGTGCCAGCAGTGCGACCGGGACAATTTATAGTAATCAGCCCCAGCATTTT. Translation: CASSATGTIYSNQPQHF. The chain couples TRBV6-6 to TRBJ1-5, with D possibly being TRBD1 (6 bases). The CDR3 runs to 17 residues. Per the germline V gene, CDR1 is MNHNY and CDR2 is SVGAGI (reference sequence). Deletions cut 5 bases from V and 4 bases from J, with 21 bases between.

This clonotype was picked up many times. The CDR3 loop reads CSAVTSSGANVLTF. In DNA, the CDR3 is TGCAGTGCTGTAACTAGCTCTGGGGCCAACGTCCTGACTTTC. V and J are TRBV20-1 and TRBJ2-6; D possibly corresponds to TRBD2 (5 bases). CDR3 length equals 14 residues. The V end was cut by 5 bases, the J end by 0 bases, with 8 bases between. Per germline, CDR1 DFQATT and CDR2 SNEGSKA (reference sequence).

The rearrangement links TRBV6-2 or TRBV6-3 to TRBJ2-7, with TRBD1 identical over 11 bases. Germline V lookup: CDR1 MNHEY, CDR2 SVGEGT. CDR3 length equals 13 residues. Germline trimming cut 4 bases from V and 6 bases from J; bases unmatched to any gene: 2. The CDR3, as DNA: TGTGCCAGCAGTTGGGACAGGGGGACCGAGCAGTACGTC. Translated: CASSWDRGTEQYV.

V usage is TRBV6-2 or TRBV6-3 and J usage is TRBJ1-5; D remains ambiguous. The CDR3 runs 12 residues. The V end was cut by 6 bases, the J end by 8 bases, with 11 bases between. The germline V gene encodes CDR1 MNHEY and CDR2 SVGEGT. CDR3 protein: CASSRPAEPQHF. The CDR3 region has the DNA TGTGCCAGCAGCCGCCCCGCCGAGCCCCAGCATTTT.

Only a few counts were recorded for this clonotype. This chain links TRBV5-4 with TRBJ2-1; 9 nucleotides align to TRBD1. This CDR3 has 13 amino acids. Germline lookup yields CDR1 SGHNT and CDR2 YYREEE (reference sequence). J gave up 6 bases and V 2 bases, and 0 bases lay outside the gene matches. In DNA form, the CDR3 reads TGTGCCAGCAGCTTACAGGGGGCCAATGAGCAGTTCTTC. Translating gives CASSLQGANEQFF.

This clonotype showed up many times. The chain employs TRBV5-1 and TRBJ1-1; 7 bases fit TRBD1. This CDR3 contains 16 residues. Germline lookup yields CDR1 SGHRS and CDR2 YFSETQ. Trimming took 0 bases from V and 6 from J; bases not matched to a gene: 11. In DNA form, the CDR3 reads TGCGCCAGCAGCTTGGCCTTAGGAGACAGGGAGGCTGAAGCTTTCTTT. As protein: CASSLALGDREAEAFF.

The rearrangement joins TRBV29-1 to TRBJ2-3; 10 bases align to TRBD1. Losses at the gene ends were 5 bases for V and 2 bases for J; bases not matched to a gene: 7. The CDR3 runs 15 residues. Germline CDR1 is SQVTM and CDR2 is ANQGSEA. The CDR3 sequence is CSVPRTGGYTDTQYF. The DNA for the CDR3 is TGCAGCGTTCCGCGGACAGGGGGTTACACAGATACGCAGTATTTT.

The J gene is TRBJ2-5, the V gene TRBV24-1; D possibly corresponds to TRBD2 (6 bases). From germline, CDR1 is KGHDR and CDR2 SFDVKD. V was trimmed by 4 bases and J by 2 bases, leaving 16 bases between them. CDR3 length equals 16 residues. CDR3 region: CATSDPAAGRQETQYF. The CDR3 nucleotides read TGTGCCACCAGTGACCCGGCGGCGGGAAGGCAAGAGACCCAGTACTTC.

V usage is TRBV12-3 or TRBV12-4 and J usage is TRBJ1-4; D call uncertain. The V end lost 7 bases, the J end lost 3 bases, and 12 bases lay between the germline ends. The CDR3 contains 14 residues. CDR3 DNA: TGTGCCAGCACCCCGGGTTACCCTAATGAAAAACTGTTTTTT. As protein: CASTPGYPNEKLFF.

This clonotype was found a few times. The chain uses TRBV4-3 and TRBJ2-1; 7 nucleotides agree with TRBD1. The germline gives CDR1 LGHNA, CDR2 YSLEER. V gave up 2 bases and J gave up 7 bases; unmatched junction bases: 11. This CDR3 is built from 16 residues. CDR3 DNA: TGCGCCAGCAGCCAAAAAACAGGGGCGGTTGGTAATGAGCAGTTCTTC. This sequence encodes CASSQKTGAVGNEQFF.

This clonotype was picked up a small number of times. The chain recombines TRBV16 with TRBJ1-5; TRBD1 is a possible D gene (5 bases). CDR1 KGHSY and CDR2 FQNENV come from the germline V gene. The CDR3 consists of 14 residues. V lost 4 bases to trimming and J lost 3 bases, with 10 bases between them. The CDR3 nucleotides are TGTGCCAGCAGCCCTACCGGGGCCAATCAGCCCCAGCATTTT. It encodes CASSPTGANQPQHF.

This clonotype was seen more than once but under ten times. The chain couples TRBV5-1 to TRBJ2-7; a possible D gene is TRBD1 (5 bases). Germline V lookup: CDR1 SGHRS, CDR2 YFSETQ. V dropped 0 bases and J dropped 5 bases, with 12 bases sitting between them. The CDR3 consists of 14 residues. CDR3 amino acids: CASSLGGAPHEQYF. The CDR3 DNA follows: TGCGCCAGCAGCTTGGGTGGGGCGCCCCACGAGCAGTACTTC. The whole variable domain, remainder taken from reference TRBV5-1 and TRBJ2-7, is KAGVTQTPRYLIKTRGQQVTLSCSPISGHRSVSWYQQTPGQGLQFLFEYFSETQRNKGNFPGRFSGRQFSNSRSEMNVSTLELGDSALYLCASSLGGAPHEQYFGPGTRLTVT.

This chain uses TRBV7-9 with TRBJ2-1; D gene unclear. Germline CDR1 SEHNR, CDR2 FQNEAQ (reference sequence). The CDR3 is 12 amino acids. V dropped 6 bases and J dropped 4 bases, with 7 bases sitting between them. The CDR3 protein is CASSGVYNEQFF. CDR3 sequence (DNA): TGTGCCAGCAGTGGGGTTTACAATGAGCAGTTCTTC. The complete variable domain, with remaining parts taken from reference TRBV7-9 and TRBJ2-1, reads DTGVSQNPRHKITKRGQNVTFRCDPISEHNRLYWYRQTLGQGPEFLTYFQNEAQLEKSRLLSDRFSAERPKGSFSTLEIQRTEQGDSAMYLCASSGVYNEQFFGPGTRLTVL.